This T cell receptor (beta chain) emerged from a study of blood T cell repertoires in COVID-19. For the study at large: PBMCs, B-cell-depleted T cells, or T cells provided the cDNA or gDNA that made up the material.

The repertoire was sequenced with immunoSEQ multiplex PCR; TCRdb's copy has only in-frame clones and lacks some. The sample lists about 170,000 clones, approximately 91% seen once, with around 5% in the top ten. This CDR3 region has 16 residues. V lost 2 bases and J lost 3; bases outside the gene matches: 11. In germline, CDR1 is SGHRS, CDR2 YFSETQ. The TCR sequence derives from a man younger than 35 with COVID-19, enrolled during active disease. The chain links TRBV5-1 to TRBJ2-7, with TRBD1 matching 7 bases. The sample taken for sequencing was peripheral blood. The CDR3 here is CASSLPPGQIFYEQYF. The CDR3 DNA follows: TGCGCCAGCAGCTTACCACCGGGACAGATCTTCTACGAGCAGTACTTC.